These 2 T cell receptor beta chains share one sample of origin, sequenced in a study of cytomegalovirus exposure and HLA in healthy donors. Researchers ran the PCR with 60 Vbeta and 13 Jbeta primers. Only in-frame clones appear in the TCRdb table, and some are missing; sequencing was by immunoSEQ multiplex PCR. Across about 200,000 clones, the top ten clones capture around 0.74% of the sample. Sequenced material: PBMCs. The origin of the receptors is a boy aged 5-17 years in good health and CMV-seronegative.

A note on this clone: Other DNA sequences in this specimen translate into the identical CDR3. V and J are TRBV25-1 and TRBJ1-4; D is uncertain. Germline V CDR1 and CDR2: MGHDK, SYGVNS. The CDR3 totals 15 residues. Trimming shortened V by 4 bases and J by 4 bases, and 13 bases separated the two germline ends. DNA for the CDR3: TGTGCCAGCAGTGGCTTCCGGGATTTTAATGAAAAACTGTTTTTT. Protein product: CASSGFRDFNEKLFF.

The chain combines TRBV27 with TRBJ2-3; D not certain. This CDR3 contains 16 residues. V lost 6 bases and J lost 0, with 16 bases in between. In germline, CDR1 is MNHEY, CDR2 SMNVEV (reference sequence). CDR3 region: CASSYARALSTDTQYF. The CDR3 nucleotides read TGTGCCAGCAGCTATGCTAGAGCCCTCAGCACAGATACGCAGTATTTT.